Listed below are T cell receptor beta chains from one sample, sequenced in a study of early T cells in non-severe SARS-CoV-2 infection. In TCRdb, the 5' RACE reads were re-called with MiXCR into one record per CDR3 protein. The top ten hold more than 5% of the sample, which has roughly 52,000 distinct CDR3 sequences, under 8% seen once. The sample here was whole blood, taken at baseline. The source of these receptors is an adult who was a healthcare worker with PCR-confirmed SARS-CoV-2 infection or an uninfected control (not recorded which). Both conserved end residues are part of each CDR3. Each record gives: CDR3 protein, CDR3 DNA, J gene, V gene, D gene, clone size. The D gene is left open where the match is weak. Size values are once, few and many counts, or a class for expanded clones, and some rows have none.

CDR3: CASSLDVGTEAFF; DNA: TGTGCCAGCAGCTTGGATGTGGGCACTGAAGCTTTCTTT; J: TRBJ1-1; V: TRBV7-2; D: .; size: many
CDR3: CASSSGQPENSPLHF; DNA: TGTGCCAGCAGTTCGGGACAGCCGGAAAATTCACCCCTCCACTTT; J: TRBJ1-6; V: TRBV12-3/TRBV12-4; D: TRBD1; size: many
CDR3: CASRLQGGEQYF; DNA: TGTGCCAGCAGACTACAGGGGGGCGAGCAGTACTTC; J: TRBJ2-7; V: TRBV7-9; D: TRBD1; size: few
CDR3: CAIRRESYEQYF; DNA: TGTGCCATCAGGAGGGAGTCCTACGAGCAGTACTTC; J: TRBJ2-7; V: TRBV10-3; D: .; size: many
CDR3: CASSGRDELFF; DNA: TGTGCCAGCAGCGGACGGGACGAACTGTTTTTT; J: TRBJ1-4; V: TRBV7-9; D: .; size: many
CDR3: CASSEGAEDTQYF; DNA: TGTGCCAGCAGTGAAGGGGCTGAAGATACGCAGTATTTT; J: TRBJ2-3; V: TRBV28; D: .; size: many
CDR3: CARGSGTAQFF; DNA: TGTGCCAGAGGTTCCGGGACAGCTCAGTTCTTC; J: TRBJ2-1; V: TRBV12-3/TRBV12-4; D: TRBD1; size: many
CDR3: CASSQGTGTSYGYTF; DNA: TGCGCCAGCAGCCAGGGGACAGGGACGAGCTATGGCTACACCTTC; J: TRBJ1-2; V: TRBV4-3; D: TRBD1; size: few
CDR3: CASSLARFGTDTQYF; DNA: TGTGCCAGCAGCTTAGCACGTTTCGGCACAGATACGCAGTATTTT; J: TRBJ2-3; V: TRBV7-2; D: .; size: many
CDR3: CASSPARETQYF; DNA: TGTGCCAGCTCACCAGCGCGAGAGACCCAGTACTTC; J: TRBJ2-5; V: TRBV18; D: .; size: .
CDR3: CASSVGPSSYNEQFF; DNA: TGTGCCAGCAGCGTAGGCCCGAGCTCCTACAATGAGCAGTTCTTC; J: TRBJ2-1; V: TRBV9; D: .; size: few
CDR3: CASSQETGTVSNEQFF; DNA: TGTGCCAGCAGCCAAGAAACCGGGACAGTCTCCAATGAGCAGTTCTTC; J: TRBJ2-1; V: TRBV3-1; D: TRBD1; size: few
CDR3: CASSPMRGAGNQPQHF; DNA: TGTGCCAGCAGTCCGATGCGGGGGGCAGGCAATCAGCCCCAGCATTTT; J: TRBJ1-5; V: TRBV28; D: .; size: .
CDR3: CASSYFGRDYEQYF; DNA: TGTGCCAGCAGTTACTTCGGACGGGACTACGAGCAGTACTTC; J: TRBJ2-7; V: TRBV6-6; D: .; size: .
CDR3: CASSPGRLMNTEAFF; DNA: TGTGCCAGCAGTCCTGGGCGGCTAATGAACACTGAAGCTTTCTTT; J: TRBJ1-1; V: TRBV27; D: .; size: .
CDR3: CASSVAPDYGYTF; DNA: TGTGCCAGCAGCGTAGCTCCAGACTATGGCTACACCTTC; J: TRBJ1-2; V: TRBV9; D: .; size: .
CDR3: CASSTGRRNQPQHF; DNA: TGTGCCAGCAGTACGGGGAGAAGAAATCAGCCCCAGCATTTT; J: TRBJ1-5; V: TRBV12-3/TRBV12-4; D: .; size: few
CDR3: CRDDGLAKNIQYF; DNA: TGCAGAGACGATGGACTTGCCAAAAACATTCAGTACTTC; J: TRBJ2-4; V: TRBV29-1; D: .; size: many
CDR3: CASRNPSGSYEQYF; DNA: TGCGCCAGCAGAAACCCTAGCGGTTCCTACGAGCAGTACTTC; J: TRBJ2-7; V: TRBV5-1; D: TRBD2; size: .
CDR3: CASSRETGTPMRELFF; DNA: TGTGCCAGCAGCAGAGAGACAGGCACCCCAATGAGGGAACTGTTTTTT; J: TRBJ1-4; V: TRBV4-2; D: .; size: many
CDR3: CASSYSYNEQFF; DNA: TGTGCCAGCAGTTACTCCTACAATGAGCAGTTCTTC; J: TRBJ2-1; V: TRBV6-2/TRBV6-3; D: .; size: many
CDR3: CASSLAGLYEQYF; DNA: TGTGCCAGCAGCTTAGCGGGCCTGTACGAGCAGTACTTC; J: TRBJ2-7; V: TRBV7-2; D: .; size: many
CDR3: CASSYFQGDTEAFF; DNA: TGTGCCAGCAGTTACTTCCAGGGAGACACTGAAGCTTTCTTT; J: TRBJ1-1; V: TRBV6-6; D: .; size: many
CDR3: CASSLALMEGETQYF; DNA: TGTGCCAGCAGCTTAGCCCTAATGGAGGGAGAGACCCAGTACTTC; J: TRBJ2-5; V: TRBV7-9; D: .; size: .
CDR3: CASSQDSSETQYF; DNA: TGCGCCAGCAGCCAAGACTCGTCAGAGACCCAGTACTTC; J: TRBJ2-5; V: TRBV4-3; D: .; size: .
CDR3: CSARDLMGNEGPEGPEAFF; DNA: TGCAGTGCTAGAGATTTAATGGGGAACGAGGGACCCGAGGGCCCTGAAGCTTTCTTT; J: TRBJ1-1; V: TRBV20-1; D: .; size: many
CDR3: CASSPTGNQPQHF; DNA: TGTGCCAGCAGCCCGACGGGGAATCAGCCCCAGCATTTT; J: TRBJ1-5; V: TRBV12-3/TRBV12-4; D: .; size: many
CDR3: CASSRRTGRPIQYF; DNA: TGTGCCAGCAGCCGACGGACTGGGAGGCCCATTCAGTACTTC; J: TRBJ2-4; V: TRBV3-1; D: .; size: few
CDR3: CASSQEQGWTEAFF; DNA: TGCGCCAGCAGCCAGGAACAGGGTTGGACTGAAGCTTTCTTT; J: TRBJ1-1; V: TRBV4-3; D: .; size: few
CDR3: CSVPGVSYNEQFF; DNA: TGCAGCGTCCCGGGCGTCTCCTACAATGAGCAGTTCTTC; J: TRBJ2-1; V: TRBV29-1; D: .; size: few
CDR3: CATGRQNYQPQHF; DNA: TGTGCCACCGGGAGGCAGAATTATCAGCCCCAGCATTTT; J: TRBJ1-5; V: TRBV15; D: .; size: .
CDR3: CASSLLAGANTDTQYF; DNA: TGTGCCAGCAGCCTTCTAGCGGGGGCGAACACAGATACGCAGTATTTT; J: TRBJ2-3; V: TRBV3-1; D: TRBD2; size: .
CDR3: CASRQWQGREEQYF; DNA: TGTGCCAGCAGACAATGGCAGGGGCGGGAGGAGCAGTACTTC; J: TRBJ2-7; V: TRBV6-6; D: .; size: few
CDR3: CASSFGDVETQYF; DNA: TGTGCCAGCAGTTTTGGAGACGTGGAGACCCAGTACTTC; J: TRBJ2-5; V: TRBV27; D: .; size: few
CDR3: CASSWGAPGTEAFF; DNA: TGTGCCAGCAGCTGGGGGGCTCCCGGCACTGAAGCTTTCTTT; J: TRBJ1-1; V: TRBV7-9; D: .; size: many
CDR3: CASSPQQGDTQYF; DNA: TGTGCCAGCTCACCCCAACAGGGAGATACGCAGTATTTT; J: TRBJ2-3; V: TRBV18; D: .; size: few
CDR3: CASGLVGADTQYF; DNA: TGCGCCAGCGGACTAGTGGGGGCAGATACGCAGTATTTT; J: TRBJ2-3; V: TRBV5-1; D: TRBD2; size: few
CDR3: CVSSFGTEKLFF; DNA: TGTGTCAGCAGCTTCGGGACTGAAAAACTGTTTTTT; J: TRBJ1-4; V: TRBV5-4; D: .; size: .
CDR3: CASSHASTSNEQYF; DNA: TGTGCCAGCAGTCATGCCTCAACTTCGAACGAGCAGTACTTC; J: TRBJ2-7; V: TRBV11-3; D: .; size: .
CDR3: CASSLKDRGGNGYTF; DNA: TGTGCCAGCAGCCTCAAGGACAGGGGAGGAAATGGCTACACCTTC; J: TRBJ1-2; V: TRBV5-5; D: TRBD1; size: many
CDR3: CSALAGGRETQYF; DNA: TGCAGTGCATTAGCGGGGGGCCGAGAGACCCAGTACTTC; J: TRBJ2-5; V: TRBV20-1; D: TRBD2; size: many
CDR3: CASSSGPNGGNEQFF; DNA: TGTGCCAGCAGCTCGGGTCCCAATGGGGGCAATGAGCAGTTCTTC; J: TRBJ2-1; V: TRBV5-5; D: .; size: many
CDR3: CASSRSTASNQPQHF; DNA: TGTGCCAGCTCACGTTCGACAGCTAGCAATCAGCCCCAGCATTTT; J: TRBJ1-5; V: TRBV18; D: .; size: many
CDR3: CASSTPDRAAETQYF; DNA: TGTGCCAGCAGTACCCCGGACAGGGCGGCGGAGACCCAGTACTTC; J: TRBJ2-5; V: TRBV28; D: TRBD1; size: many
CDR3: CASSPGTGGTDTQYF; DNA: TGTGCCAGCAGCCCCGGGACAGGGGGAACAGATACGCAGTATTTT; J: TRBJ2-3; V: TRBV7-9; D: TRBD1; size: many
CDR3: CASSLGPGPDTEAFF; DNA: TGCGCCAGCAGCTTGGGACCGGGGCCGGACACTGAAGCTTTCTTT; J: TRBJ1-1; V: TRBV5-1; D: .; size: many
CDR3: CASSPTGGEITDTQYF; DNA: TGTGCCAGCAGTCCCACAGGGGGCGAAATCACAGATACGCAGTATTTT; J: TRBJ2-3; V: TRBV12-3/TRBV12-4; D: TRBD1; size: many
CDR3: CASSSRVQPQHF; DNA: TGTGCCAGCAGTTCTCGTGTCCAGCCCCAGCATTTT; J: TRBJ1-5; V: TRBV6-2/TRBV6-3; D: .; size: many
CDR3: CASSLTGTPTGTDTQYF; DNA: TGTGCCAGCAGCCTCACCGGGACTCCCACCGGCACAGATACGCAGTATTTT; J: TRBJ2-3; V: TRBV5-6; D: .; size: many
CDR3: CASSLLSGAYEQYF; DNA: TGTGCCAGCAGTTTATTAAGTGGGGCCTACGAGCAGTACTTC; J: TRBJ2-7; V: TRBV27; D: .; size: many
CDR3: CASSLASGQETQYF; DNA: TGCGCCAGCAGCTTGGCTAGCGGGCAAGAGACCCAGTACTTC; J: TRBJ2-5; V: TRBV5-1; D: TRBD2; size: many
CDR3: CASSIAQETQYF; DNA: TGCGCCAGCAGCATCGCCCAAGAGACCCAGTACTTC; J: TRBJ2-5; V: TRBV5-1; D: .; size: few
CDR3: CAISALSGQGASDTQYF; DNA: TGTGCCATCAGTGCGTTATCGGGACAGGGGGCGTCAGATACGCAGTATTTT; J: TRBJ2-3; V: TRBV10-3; D: TRBD1; size: many
CDR3: CASSLQSSGNTIYF; DNA: TGTGCCAGCAGTTTACAGAGCTCTGGAAACACCATATATTTT; J: TRBJ1-3; V: TRBV7-9; D: .; size: .